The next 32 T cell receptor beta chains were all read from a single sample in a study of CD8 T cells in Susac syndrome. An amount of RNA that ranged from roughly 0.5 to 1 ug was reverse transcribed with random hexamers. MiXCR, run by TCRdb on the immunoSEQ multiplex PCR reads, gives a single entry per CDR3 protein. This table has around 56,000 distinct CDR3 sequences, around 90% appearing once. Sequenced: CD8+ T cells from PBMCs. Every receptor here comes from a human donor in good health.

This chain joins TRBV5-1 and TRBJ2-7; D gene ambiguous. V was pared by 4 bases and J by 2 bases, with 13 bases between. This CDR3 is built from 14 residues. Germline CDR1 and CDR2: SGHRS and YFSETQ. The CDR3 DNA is TGCGCCAGCAGCCCTCCGACGGATACCTACGAGCAGTACTTC. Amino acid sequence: CASSPPTDTYEQYF.

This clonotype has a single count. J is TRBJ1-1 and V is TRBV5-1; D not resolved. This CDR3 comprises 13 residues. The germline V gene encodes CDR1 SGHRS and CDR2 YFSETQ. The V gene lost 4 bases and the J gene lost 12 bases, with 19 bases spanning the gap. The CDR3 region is CASSAPGGLETFF. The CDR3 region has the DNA TGCGCCAGCAGCGCCCCGGGAGGGCTCGAGACTTTCTTT.

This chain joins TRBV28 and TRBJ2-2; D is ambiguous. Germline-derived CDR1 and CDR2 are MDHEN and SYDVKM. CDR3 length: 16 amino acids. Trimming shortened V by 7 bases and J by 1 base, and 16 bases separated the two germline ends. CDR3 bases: TGTGCCAGCAAACCCCTACGTGGGCAGAACACCGGGGAGCTGTTTTTT. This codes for CASKPLRGQNTGELFF.

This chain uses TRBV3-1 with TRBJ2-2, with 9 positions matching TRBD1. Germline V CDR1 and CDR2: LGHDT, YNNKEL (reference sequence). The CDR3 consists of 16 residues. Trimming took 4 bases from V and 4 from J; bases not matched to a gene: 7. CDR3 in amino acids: CASSPLGQGGTGELFF. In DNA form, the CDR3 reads TGTGCCAGCAGCCCCTTGGGACAGGGAGGCACCGGGGAGCTGTTTTTT.

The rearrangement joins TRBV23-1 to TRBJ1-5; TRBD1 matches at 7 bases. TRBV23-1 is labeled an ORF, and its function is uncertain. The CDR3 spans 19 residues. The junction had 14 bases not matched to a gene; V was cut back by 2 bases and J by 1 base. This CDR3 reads CASSQRGQVGIASNQPQHF. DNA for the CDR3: TGCGCCAGCAGTCAACGTGGACAGGTTGGGATAGCCAGCAATCAGCCCCAGCATTTT.

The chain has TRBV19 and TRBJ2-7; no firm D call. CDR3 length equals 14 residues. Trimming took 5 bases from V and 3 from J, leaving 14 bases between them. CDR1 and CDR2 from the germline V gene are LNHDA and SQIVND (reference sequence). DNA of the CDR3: TGTGCCAGTAGTCACGACCTCGAAAACTACGAGCAGTACTTC. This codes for CASSHDLENYEQYF.

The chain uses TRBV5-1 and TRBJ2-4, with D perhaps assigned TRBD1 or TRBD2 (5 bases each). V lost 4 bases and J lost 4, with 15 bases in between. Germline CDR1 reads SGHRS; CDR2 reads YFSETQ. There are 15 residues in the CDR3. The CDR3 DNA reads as TGCGCCAGCAGCCCCTGGGGACCGTTGAAAAACATTCAGTACTTC. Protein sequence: CASSPWGPLKNIQYF.

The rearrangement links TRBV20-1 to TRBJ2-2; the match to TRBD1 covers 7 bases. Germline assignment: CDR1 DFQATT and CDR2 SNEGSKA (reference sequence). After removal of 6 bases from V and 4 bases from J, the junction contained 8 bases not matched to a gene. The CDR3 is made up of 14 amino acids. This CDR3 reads CSAVGTETTGELFF. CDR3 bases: TGCAGTGCCGTGGGGACAGAGACCACCGGGGAGCTGTTTTTT.

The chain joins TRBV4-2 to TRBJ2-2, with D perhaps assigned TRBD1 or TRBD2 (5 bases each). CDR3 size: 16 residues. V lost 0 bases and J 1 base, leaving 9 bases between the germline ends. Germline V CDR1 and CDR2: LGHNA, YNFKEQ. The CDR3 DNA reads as TGTGCCAGCAGCCAAGAACTGGGGGAGAACACCGGGGAGCTGTTTTTT. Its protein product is CASSQELGENTGELFF.

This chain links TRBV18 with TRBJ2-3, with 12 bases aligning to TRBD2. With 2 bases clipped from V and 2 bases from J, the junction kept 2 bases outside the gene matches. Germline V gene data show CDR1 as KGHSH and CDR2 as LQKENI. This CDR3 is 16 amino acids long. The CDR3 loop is CASSPRTSGATDTQYF. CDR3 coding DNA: TGTGCCAGCTCACCAAGGACTAGCGGGGCCACAGATACGCAGTATTTT.

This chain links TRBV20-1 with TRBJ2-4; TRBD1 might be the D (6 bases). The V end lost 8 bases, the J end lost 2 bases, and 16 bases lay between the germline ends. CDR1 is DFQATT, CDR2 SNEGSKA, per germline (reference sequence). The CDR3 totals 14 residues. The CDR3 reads CSRKAGATKNIQYF. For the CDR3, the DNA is TGCAGTCGAAAGGCAGGGGCGACCAAAAACATTCAGTACTTC.

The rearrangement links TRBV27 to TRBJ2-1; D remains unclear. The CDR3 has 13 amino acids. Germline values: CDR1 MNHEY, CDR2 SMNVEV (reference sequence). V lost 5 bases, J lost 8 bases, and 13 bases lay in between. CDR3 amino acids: CASSPLVFDEQFF. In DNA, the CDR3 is TGTGCCAGCAGTCCCTTGGTTTTCGATGAGCAGTTCTTC.

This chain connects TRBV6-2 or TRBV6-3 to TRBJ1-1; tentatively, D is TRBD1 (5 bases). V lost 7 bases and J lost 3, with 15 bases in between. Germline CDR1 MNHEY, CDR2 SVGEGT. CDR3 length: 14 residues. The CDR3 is CASTPDRGDTEAFF. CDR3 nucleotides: TGTGCCAGCACACCAGACAGAGGGGACACTGAAGCTTTCTTT.

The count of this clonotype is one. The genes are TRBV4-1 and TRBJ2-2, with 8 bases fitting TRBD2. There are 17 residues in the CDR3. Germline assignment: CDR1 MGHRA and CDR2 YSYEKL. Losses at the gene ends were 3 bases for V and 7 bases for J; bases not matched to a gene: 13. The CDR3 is CASSHTGTSSGYGELFF. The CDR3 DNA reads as TGCGCCAGCAGCCATACCGGGACTAGTTCTGGCTACGGGGAGCTGTTTTTT.

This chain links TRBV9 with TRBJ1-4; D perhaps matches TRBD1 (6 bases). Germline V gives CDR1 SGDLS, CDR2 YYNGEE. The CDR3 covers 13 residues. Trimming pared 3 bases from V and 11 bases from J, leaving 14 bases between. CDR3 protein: CASSGGHPAKLFF. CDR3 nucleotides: TGTGCCAGCAGCGGGGGACACCCGGCGAAACTGTTTTTT. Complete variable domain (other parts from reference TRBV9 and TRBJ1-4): DSGVTQTPKHLITATGQRVTLRCSPRSGDLSVYWYQQSLDQGLQFLIQYYNGEERAKGNILERFSAQQFPDLHSELNLSSLELGDSALYFCASSGGHPAKLFFGSGTQLSVL.

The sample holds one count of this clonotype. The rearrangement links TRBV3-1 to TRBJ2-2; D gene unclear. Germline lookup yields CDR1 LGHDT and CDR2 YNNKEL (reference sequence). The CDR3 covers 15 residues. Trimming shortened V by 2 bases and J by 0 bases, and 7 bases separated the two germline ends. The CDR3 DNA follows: TGTGCCAGCAGCCAACTTCGCGCGAACACCGGGGAGCTGTTTTTT. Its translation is CASSQLRANTGELFF.

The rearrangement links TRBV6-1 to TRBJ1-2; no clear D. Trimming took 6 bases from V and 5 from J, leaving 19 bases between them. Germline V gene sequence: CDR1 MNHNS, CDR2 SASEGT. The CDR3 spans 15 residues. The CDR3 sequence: CASSVPHGLAYGYTF. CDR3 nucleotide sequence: TGTGCCAGCAGCGTACCCCATGGGTTAGCGTATGGCTACACCTTC.

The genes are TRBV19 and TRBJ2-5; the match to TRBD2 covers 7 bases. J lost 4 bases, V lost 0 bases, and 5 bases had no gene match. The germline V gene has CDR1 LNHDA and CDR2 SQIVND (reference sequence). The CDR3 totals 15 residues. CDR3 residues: CASSIDREGPETQYF. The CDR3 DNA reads TGTGCCAGTAGTATAGACAGGGAGGGCCCAGAGACCCAGTACTTC.

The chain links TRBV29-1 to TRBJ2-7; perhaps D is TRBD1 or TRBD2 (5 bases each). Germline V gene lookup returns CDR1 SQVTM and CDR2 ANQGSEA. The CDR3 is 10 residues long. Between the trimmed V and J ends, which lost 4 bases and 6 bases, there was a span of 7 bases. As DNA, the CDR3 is TGCAGCGTTGGGGGGACCGAGCAGTACTTC. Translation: CSVGGTEQYF.

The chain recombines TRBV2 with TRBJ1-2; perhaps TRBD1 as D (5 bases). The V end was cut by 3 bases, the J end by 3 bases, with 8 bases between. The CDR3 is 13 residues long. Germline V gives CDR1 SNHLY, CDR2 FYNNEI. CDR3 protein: CASSDSTDYGYTF. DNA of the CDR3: TGTGCCAGCAGTGATTCGACAGACTATGGCTACACCTTC.

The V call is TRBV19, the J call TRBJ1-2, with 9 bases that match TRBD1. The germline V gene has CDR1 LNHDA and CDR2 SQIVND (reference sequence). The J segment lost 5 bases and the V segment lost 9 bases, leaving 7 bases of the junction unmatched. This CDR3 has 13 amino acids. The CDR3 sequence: CASVRDREYGYTF. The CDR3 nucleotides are TGTGCCAGCGTCCGGGACAGGGAATATGGCTACACCTTC.

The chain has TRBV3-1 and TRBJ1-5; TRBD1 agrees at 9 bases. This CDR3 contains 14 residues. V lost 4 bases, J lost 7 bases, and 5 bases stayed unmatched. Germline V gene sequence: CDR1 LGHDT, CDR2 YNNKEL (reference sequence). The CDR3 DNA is TGTGCCAGCAGCCCGGGACAGGGTCCCCAGCCCCAGCATTTT. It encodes CASSPGQGPQPQHF.

The CDR3 DNA sequence: TGTGCCAGCACGGGGGTTAAGGGTAGAACGACTGAAGCTTTCTTT. This translates into CASTGVKGRTTEAFF. The chain couples TRBV4-2 to TRBJ1-1; a weak D match, TRBD1 (5 bases). The CDR3 consists of 15 residues. CDR1 LGHNA and CDR2 YNFKEQ come from the germline V gene. V lost 7 bases and J lost 5, with 20 bases in between.

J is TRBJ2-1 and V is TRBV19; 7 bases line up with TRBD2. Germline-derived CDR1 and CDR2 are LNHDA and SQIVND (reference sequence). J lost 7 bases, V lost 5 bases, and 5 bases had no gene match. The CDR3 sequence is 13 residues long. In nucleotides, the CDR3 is TGTGCCAGTAGTTGGAGCGGGGCGAATGAGCAGTTCTTC. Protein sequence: CASSWSGANEQFF.

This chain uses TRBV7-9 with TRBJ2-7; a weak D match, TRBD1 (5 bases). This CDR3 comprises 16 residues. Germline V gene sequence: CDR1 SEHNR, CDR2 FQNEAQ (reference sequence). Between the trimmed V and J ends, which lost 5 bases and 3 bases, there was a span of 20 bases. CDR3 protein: CASSPGKTTPYYEQYF. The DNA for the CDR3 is TGTGCCAGCAGCCCAGGGAAGACGACCCCCTACTACGAGCAGTACTTC.

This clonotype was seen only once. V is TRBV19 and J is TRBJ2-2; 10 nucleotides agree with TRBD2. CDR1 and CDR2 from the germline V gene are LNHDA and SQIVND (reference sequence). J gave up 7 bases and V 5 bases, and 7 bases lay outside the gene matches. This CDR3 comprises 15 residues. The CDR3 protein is CASSPLAGAGGELFF. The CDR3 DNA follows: TGTGCCAGTAGTCCCCTAGCGGGGGCCGGCGGGGAGCTGTTTTTT. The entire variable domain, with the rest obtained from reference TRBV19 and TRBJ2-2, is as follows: DGGITQSPKYLFRKEGQNVTLSCEQNLNHDAMYWYRQDPGQGLRLIYYSQIVNDFQKGDIAEGYSVSREKKESFPLTVTSAQKNPTAFYLCASSPLAGAGGELFFGEGSRLTVL.

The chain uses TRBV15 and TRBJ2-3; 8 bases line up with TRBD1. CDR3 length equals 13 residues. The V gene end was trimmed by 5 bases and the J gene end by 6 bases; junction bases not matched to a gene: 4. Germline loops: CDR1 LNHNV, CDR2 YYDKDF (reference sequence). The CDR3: CATSLRQGDTQYF. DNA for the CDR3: TGTGCCACCAGCTTGCGACAGGGGGATACGCAGTATTTT.

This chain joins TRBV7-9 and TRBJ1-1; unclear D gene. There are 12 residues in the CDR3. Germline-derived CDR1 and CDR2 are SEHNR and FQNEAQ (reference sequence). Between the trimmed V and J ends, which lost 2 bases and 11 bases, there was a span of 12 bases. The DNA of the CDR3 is TGTGCCAGCAGCTTATTGAAGGGTGAGGCTTTCTTT. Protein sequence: CASSLLKGEAFF.

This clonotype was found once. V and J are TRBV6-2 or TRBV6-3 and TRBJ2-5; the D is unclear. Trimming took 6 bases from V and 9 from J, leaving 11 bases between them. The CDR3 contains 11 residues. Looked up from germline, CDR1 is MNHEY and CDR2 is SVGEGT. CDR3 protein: CASSDNTAQYF. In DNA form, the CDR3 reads TGTGCCAGCAGCGACAACACGGCCCAGTACTTC.

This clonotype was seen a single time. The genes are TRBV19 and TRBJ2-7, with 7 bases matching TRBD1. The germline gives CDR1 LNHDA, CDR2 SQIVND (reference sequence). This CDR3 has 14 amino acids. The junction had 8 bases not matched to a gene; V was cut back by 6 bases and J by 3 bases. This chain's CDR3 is CASSPGTEVYEQYF. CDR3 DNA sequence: TGTGCCAGTAGCCCCGGGACAGAAGTCTACGAGCAGTACTTC.

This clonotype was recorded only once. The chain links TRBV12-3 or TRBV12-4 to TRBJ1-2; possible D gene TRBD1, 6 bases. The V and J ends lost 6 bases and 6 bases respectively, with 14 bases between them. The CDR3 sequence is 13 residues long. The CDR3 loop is CASSRTDSDGYTF. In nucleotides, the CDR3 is TGTGCCAGCAGCCGGACAGATTCCGATGGCTACACCTTC.

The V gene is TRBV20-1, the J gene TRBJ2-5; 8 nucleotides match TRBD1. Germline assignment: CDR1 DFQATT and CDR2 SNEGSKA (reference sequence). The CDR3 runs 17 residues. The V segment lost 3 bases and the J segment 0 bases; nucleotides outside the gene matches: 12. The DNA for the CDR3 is TGCAGTGCTAGCCCTCCGACAGGGGCGATTTACCAAGAGACCCAGTACTTC. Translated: CSASPPTGAIYQETQYF.